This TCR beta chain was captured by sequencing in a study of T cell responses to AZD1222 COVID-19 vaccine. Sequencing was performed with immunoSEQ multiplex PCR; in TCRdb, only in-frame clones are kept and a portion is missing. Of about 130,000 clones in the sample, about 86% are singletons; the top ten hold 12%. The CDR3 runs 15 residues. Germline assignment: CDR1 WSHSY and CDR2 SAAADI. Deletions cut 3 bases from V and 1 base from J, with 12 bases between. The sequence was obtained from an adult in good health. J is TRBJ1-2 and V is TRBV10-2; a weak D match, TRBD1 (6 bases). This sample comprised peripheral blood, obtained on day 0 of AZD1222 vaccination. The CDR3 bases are TGCGCCAGCAGTGACCAGGGGCTCATTAACTATGGCTACACCTTC. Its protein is CASSDQGLINYGYTF.